This record concerns one T cell receptor beta chain sequence. What it recognizes is unknown. Healthy donors had no documented immune events, such as infections, while sampled. The data stem from a study of identifying expanded T cells in peripheral blood. Germline lookup yields CDR1 SGDLS and CDR2 YYNGEE. V gave up 4 bases and J gave up 2 bases; unmatched junction bases: 6. This CDR3 region has 15 residues. Study-wide points: Approximately two-week clone count variance significantly increased as total template count grew. Differentially abundant clones: about 1.2 between replicates, around 16 at about 13 days, less than 25 at four.

Assay used: immunoSEQ multiplex PCR; TCRdb lists only in-frame clones, some missing. The sample has 60,000 to 65,000 clones; approximately 82% are singletons. Material: blood. The origin of this receptor is a person between 18 and 75 years old in good health. This chain connects TRBV9 to TRBJ2-1; 7 bases match TRBD1. As DNA, the CDR3 is TGTGCCAGCAGCTCGACAGGGAACCCCTACAATGAGCAGTTCTTC. It specifies CASSSTGNPYNEQFF.